This T cell receptor beta chain was documented in a study of blood T cell repertoires in COVID-19. Study background: Both acute and convalescent COVID-19 samples were obtained from the United States, Italy and Spain. The analysed material was cDNA or gDNA that came from T cells, B-cell-depleted T cells, or PBMCs.

Across 24 US areas, participants ranged in age from about 18 to 90 years. Original methodology: Researchers report that nucleated cell counts were estimated from reference gene primer amplification. TCRdb's copy holds only in-frame clones and misses some; the assay was immunoSEQ multiplex PCR. D and trimming were read from the DNA, whereas the V and J calls and clone size are those reported in that table. The table records around 280,000 clones, roughly 89% of them present only once. The receptor was isolated from a woman aged 18-29 years with acute COVID-19. The source material was PBMCs or T cells enriched from blood (not recorded which).

The CDR3 DNA is TGTGCCAGCAGCCCCGAGGGGGACATGCGAAAGACAGATACGCAGTATTTT. Translated, it gives CASSPEGDMRKTDTQYF. V usage is TRBV7-3 and J usage is TRBJ2-3; a possible D gene is TRBD1 (6 bases). The CDR3 consists of 17 residues. Germline CDR1 SGHTA, CDR2 FQGTGA. Trimming removed 5 bases at V and 3 bases at J, with 21 bases between.